One sample yielded the 24 T cell receptor beta chains listed below, sequenced in a study of blood T cell repertoires in COVID-19. Repertoires were generated with immunoSEQ multiplex PCR, while TCRdb's copy carries only in-frame clones and drops some. This sample has over 140,000 clones, with more than 65% found just once. Material: peripheral blood. These receptors all come from a woman aged 55-69 years with acute or convalescent COVID-19.

The chain is built from TRBV11-3 and TRBJ2-7, with TRBD2 matching 7 bases. Germline V gene data show CDR1 as SGHNT and CDR2 as YENEEA. V lost 5 bases, J lost 2 bases, and 12 bases stayed unmatched. CDR3 length: 16 amino acids. CDR3 DNA: TGTGCCAGCAGCGGGATGGCGGGAGTACTACCCTACGAGCAGTACTTC. It translates to CASSGMAGVLPYEQYF.

V is TRBV19 and J is TRBJ1-3; 7 bases are a match to TRBD1. The CDR3 is 16 residues long. The V gene's germline CDR1 is LNHDA and CDR2 SQIVND (reference sequence). After removal of 2 bases from V and 0 bases from J, the junction contained 4 bases not matched to a gene. This CDR3 is CASSIRGGASGNTIYF. CDR3 coding DNA: TGTGCCAGTAGTATACGAGGGGGCGCCTCTGGAAACACCATATATTTT.

The rearrangement links TRBV10-3 to TRBJ2-1; 7 nucleotides align to TRBD2. Trimming removed 10 bases from V and 9 bases from J; junction bases left unmatched: 12. From germline, CDR1 is ENHRY and CDR2 SYGVKD. This CDR3 has 13 residues. The CDR3 protein is CASGAGREGEQFF. In DNA form, the CDR3 reads TGTGCCAGCGGAGCGGGAAGGGAGGGTGAGCAGTTCTTC.

This chain links TRBV4-2 with TRBJ2-7; 8 bases are shared with TRBD1. Germline V CDR1 and CDR2: LGHNA, YNFKEQ. The V segment lost 6 bases and the J segment 2 bases; nucleotides outside the gene matches: 12. The CDR3 length is 16 residues. DNA of the CDR3: TGTGCCAGCAGACTTTATTCCGAGACAGGGGCCTACGAGCAGTACTTC. Protein: CASRLYSETGAYEQYF.

The chain is built from TRBV7-9 and TRBJ2-5, with 7 bases matching TRBD2. CDR1 SEHNR and CDR2 FQNEAQ come from the germline V gene (reference sequence). The CDR3 is made up of 14 amino acids. V shed 5 bases, J shed 5 bases, and the junction held 8 bases outside the gene matches. The CDR3 loop is CASSPPSGGETQYF. In nucleotides, the CDR3 is TGTGCCAGCAGCCCCCCTAGCGGAGGGGAGACCCAGTACTTC. The whole variable domain, remainder taken from reference TRBV7-9 and TRBJ2-5, is DTGVSQNPRHKITKRGQNVTFRCDPISEHNRLYWYRQTLGQGPEFLTYFQNEAQLEKSRLLSDRFSAERPKGSFSTLEIQRTEQGDSAMYLCASSPPSGGETQYFGPGTRLLVL.

This chain connects TRBV24-1 to TRBJ2-1; 9 bases are a match to TRBD1. Trimming took 6 bases from V and 3 from J; bases not matched to a gene: 8. This CDR3 spans 16 amino acids. The germline V gene encodes CDR1 KGHDR and CDR2 SFDVKD. The CDR3 here is CATSLSGTGNYNEQFF. The CDR3 nucleotides are TGTGCCACCAGTCTCTCCGGGACAGGGAACTACAATGAGCAGTTCTTC.

This chain links TRBV27 with TRBJ2-1; D might be TRBD2 (6 bases). V lost 1 base to trimming and J lost 10 bases, with 14 bases between them. CDR1 is MNHEY and CDR2 is SMNVEV in the germline V gene (reference sequence). The CDR3 sequence is 14 residues long. CDR3 in amino acids: CASSLLEGLGEQFF. DNA of the CDR3: TGTGCCAGCAGTTTATTGGAGGGACTGGGGGAGCAGTTCTTC.

V usage is TRBV10-3 and J usage is TRBJ2-3; 14 bases agree with TRBD2. J was trimmed by 6 bases and V by 2 bases; bases with no gene match: 4. This CDR3 comprises 16 residues. CDR1 ENHRY and CDR2 SYGVKD come from the germline V gene. The CDR3 DNA sequence: TGTGCCATCAGTGAGATGGGACTAGCGGGAGCTGATACGCAGTATTTT. Amino acid sequence: CAISEMGLAGADTQYF.

CDR3: CASSISQGIADTQYF. DNA for the CDR3: TGTGCCAGTAGTATCTCACAGGGAATCGCAGATACGCAGTATTTT. This chain joins TRBV19 and TRBJ2-3; D might be TRBD1 (6 bases). Germline V gene sequence: CDR1 LNHDA, CDR2 SQIVND (reference sequence). Trimming removed 3 bases from V and 4 bases from J, with 14 bases in between. This CDR3 comprises 15 residues.

In its sample, this clone was seen once. The V call is TRBV6-5, the J call TRBJ1-6, with D possibly being TRBD1 (5 bases). Trimming took off 2 bases at V and 6 bases at J, with 11 bases between the two ends. The CDR3 is 15 amino acids. Germline CDR1 and CDR2: MNHEY and SVGAGI. The CDR3 here is CASSYGGQGNSPLHF. The CDR3 DNA is TGTGCCAGCAGTTACGGAGGGCAGGGTAATTCACCCCTCCACTTT.

This chain links TRBV4-1 with TRBJ2-7, with 8 positions matching TRBD2. Germline values: CDR1 MGHRA, CDR2 YSYEKL. This CDR3 comprises 15 residues. V shed 0 bases and J 3 bases; nucleotides not matched to a gene: 4. The CDR3 sequence is CASSQELAANYEQYF. Written as DNA, the CDR3 is TGCGCCAGCAGCCAAGAACTAGCGGCTAACTACGAGCAGTACTTC.

The chain couples TRBV6-1 to TRBJ1-6; 8 bases match TRBD1. Germline values: CDR1 MNHNS, CDR2 SASEGT. The CDR3 is 18 residues long. With 0 bases clipped from V and 8 bases from J, the junction kept 12 bases outside the gene matches. The CDR3 DNA sequence: TGTGCCAGCAGTGAAGCGATACGGCAGGGGGCGGGGTATTCACCCCTCCACTTT. Its protein product is CASSEAIRQGAGYSPLHF.

V usage is TRBV6-5 and J usage is TRBJ2-2; 10 positions agree with TRBD1. Trimming took 9 bases from V and 4 from J; bases not matched to a gene: 8. Germline CDR1 and CDR2: MNHEY and SVGAGI. This CDR3 is 15 amino acids long. The CDR3 here is CASPLRTGGTGELFF. In DNA form, the CDR3 reads TGTGCCAGTCCCCTCAGGACAGGGGGCACCGGGGAGCTGTTTTTT.

V gene TRBV19 combines with J gene TRBJ1-5; 10 bases align to TRBD1. The junction had 10 bases not matched to a gene; V was cut back by 8 bases and J by 6 bases. Germline V gene lookup returns CDR1 LNHDA and CDR2 SQIVND (reference sequence). The CDR3 is 15 residues long. The CDR3, as DNA: TGTGCCAGTTCCACGACAGGGGGCCTAAGTCAGCCCCAGCATTTT. Encoded protein: CASSTTGGLSQPQHF.

This clone has more than one count but fewer than ten. The chain links TRBV9 to TRBJ1-1; TRBD1 matches 9 bases. The CDR3 runs 14 residues. Germline V gene sequence: CDR1 SGDLS, CDR2 YYNGEE. Unmatched junction bases numbered 6, after V lost 4 bases and J lost 5 bases. The CDR3 region has the DNA TGTGCCAGCAGCATGGGGACAGGGCGAACTGAAGCTTTCTTT. Its protein product is CASSMGTGRTEAFF.

Concerning this clone itself: The sample carries other DNA sequences with the same CDR3. The chain carries TRBV7-9 and TRBJ1-1; D gene unclear. Trimming shortened V by 2 bases and J by 4 bases, and 5 bases separated the two germline ends. Per the germline V gene, CDR1 is SEHNR and CDR2 is FQNEAQ (reference sequence). The CDR3 consists of 12 residues. CDR3 nucleotide sequence: TGTGCCAGCAGCTTAAGAGGCACTGAAGCTTTCTTT. Translating gives CASSLRGTEAFF.

The chain couples TRBV7-8 to TRBJ1-6; D is unresolved. V lost 2 bases to trimming and J lost 11 bases, with 13 bases between them. This CDR3 has 14 residues. Germline V gene sequence: CDR1 SGHVS, CDR2 FQNEAQ. CDR3 DNA: TGTGCCAGCAGCTTATCCCCCGGTGCTGCACCCCTCCACTTT. Its translation is CASSLSPGAAPLHF.

This clone appeared a single time. V and J are TRBV6-5 and TRBJ2-7, with a tentative D call TRBD2 (5 bases). This CDR3 is 14 amino acids long. Germline CDR1 is MNHEY and CDR2 is SVGAGI. Trimming cost V 8 bases and J 9 bases, with 23 bases left between them. DNA for the CDR3: TGTGCCAGCTCAAGAGACCTAGCCGAGGCCGGGCAGTACTTC. It specifies CASSRDLAEAGQYF.

A single count supports this clone. The chain carries TRBV12-3 or TRBV12-4 and TRBJ1-2; 7 positions match TRBD1. The CDR3 contains 13 residues. The ends lost 5 bases at V and 8 bases at J; junction bases unmatched: 8. CDR3 in DNA: TGTGCCAGCAGTATATTCCGGACAGGAGGCTACACCTTC. This sequence encodes CASSIFRTGGYTF.

This chain uses TRBV19 with TRBJ1-1, with 7 bases fitting TRBD1. V lost 4 bases and J lost 0; bases outside the gene matches: 8. Germline V CDR1 and CDR2: LNHDA, SQIVND (reference sequence). The CDR3 runs 16 residues. CDR3 region: CASSTRPGTVNTEAFF. CDR3 coding DNA: TGTGCCAGTAGTACGAGGCCCGGGACAGTGAACACTGAAGCTTTCTTT.

The V call is TRBV5-1, the J call TRBJ2-5, with no clear D. Germline CDR1 reads SGHRS; CDR2 reads YFSETQ. This CDR3 has 12 amino acids. The ends were cut back, 5 bases at V and 2 bases at J, with 7 bases in the middle. CDR3 in DNA: TGCGCCAGCAGTAATCTACAAGAGACCCAGTACTTC. This codes for CASSNLQETQYF. Full variable domain (outside the CDR3, taken from reference TRBV5-1 and TRBJ2-5): KAGVTQTPRYLIKTRGQQVTLSCSPISGHRSVSWYQQTPGQGLQFLFEYFSETQRNKGNFPGRFSGRQFSNSRSEMNVSTLELGDSALYLCASSNLQETQYFGPGTRLLVL.

This clone came up many times. V and J are TRBV6-5 and TRBJ1-2; D is ambiguous. Germline CDR1 reads MNHEY; CDR2 reads SVGAGI. The V and J ends lost 2 bases and 4 bases respectively, with 8 bases between them. The CDR3 is 13 amino acids. CDR3 sequence (DNA): TGTGCCAGCAGTTACACGAGGGTCTATGGCTACACCTTC. Protein: CASSYTRVYGYTF.

The chain uses TRBV28 and TRBJ1-5; TRBD1 aligns across 10 bases. The CDR3 length is 15 residues. Germline V CDR1 and CDR2: MDHEN, SYDVKM. J gave up 0 bases and V 6 bases, and 2 bases lay outside the gene matches. DNA for the CDR3: TGTGCCAGCAGGACAGGGGGCCCTAGCAATCAGCCCCAGCATTTT. Translation: CASRTGGPSNQPQHF.

The chain joins TRBV28 to TRBJ1-3, with D unclear. The V and J ends lost 9 bases and 2 bases respectively, with 14 bases between them. CDR3 length equals 14 residues. CDR1 MDHEN and CDR2 SYDVKM come from the germline V gene. CDR3 protein: CASALRGTGNTIYF. The CDR3, as DNA: TGTGCCAGTGCCCTTCGAGGGACTGGAAACACCATATATTTT.